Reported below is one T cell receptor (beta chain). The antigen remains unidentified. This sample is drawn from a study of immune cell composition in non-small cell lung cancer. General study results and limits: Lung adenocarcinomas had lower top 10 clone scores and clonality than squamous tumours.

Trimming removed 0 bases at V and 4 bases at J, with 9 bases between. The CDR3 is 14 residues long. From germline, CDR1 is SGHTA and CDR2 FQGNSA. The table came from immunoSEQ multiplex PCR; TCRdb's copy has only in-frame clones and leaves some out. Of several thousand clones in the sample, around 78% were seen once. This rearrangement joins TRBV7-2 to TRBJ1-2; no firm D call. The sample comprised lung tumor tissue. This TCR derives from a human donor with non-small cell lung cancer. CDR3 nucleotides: TGTGCCAGCAGCTTAGCCCGCGGTTCCTATGGCTACACCTTC. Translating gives CASSLARGSYGYTF.